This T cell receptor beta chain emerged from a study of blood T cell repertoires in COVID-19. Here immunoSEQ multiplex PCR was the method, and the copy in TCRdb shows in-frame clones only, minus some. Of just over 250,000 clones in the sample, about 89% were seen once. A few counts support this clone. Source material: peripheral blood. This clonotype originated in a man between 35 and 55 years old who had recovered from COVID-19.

The CDR3 bases are TGTGCCAGCAGTTACCGCAGGGGAGGGTCCGGAAACACCATATATTTT. Translated, it gives CASSYRRGGSGNTIYF. The V gene is TRBV6-5, the J gene TRBJ1-3; TRBD1 is a possible D gene (6 bases). Trimming cost V 2 bases and J 4 bases, with 15 bases left between them. This CDR3 is built from 16 residues. Germline V gene sequence: CDR1 MNHEY, CDR2 SVGAGI.